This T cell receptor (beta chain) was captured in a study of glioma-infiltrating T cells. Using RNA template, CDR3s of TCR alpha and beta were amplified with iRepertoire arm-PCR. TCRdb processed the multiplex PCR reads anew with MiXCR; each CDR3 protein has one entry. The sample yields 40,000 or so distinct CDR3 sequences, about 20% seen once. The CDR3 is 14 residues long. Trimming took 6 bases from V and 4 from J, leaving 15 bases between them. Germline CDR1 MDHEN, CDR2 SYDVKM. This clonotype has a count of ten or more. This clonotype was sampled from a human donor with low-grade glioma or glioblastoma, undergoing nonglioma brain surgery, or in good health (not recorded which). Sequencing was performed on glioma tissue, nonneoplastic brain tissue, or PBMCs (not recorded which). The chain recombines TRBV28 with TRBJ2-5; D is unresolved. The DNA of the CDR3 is TGTGCCAGCAGCTCGATAGAATCCCGAGAGACCCAGTACTTC. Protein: CASSSIESRETQYF.